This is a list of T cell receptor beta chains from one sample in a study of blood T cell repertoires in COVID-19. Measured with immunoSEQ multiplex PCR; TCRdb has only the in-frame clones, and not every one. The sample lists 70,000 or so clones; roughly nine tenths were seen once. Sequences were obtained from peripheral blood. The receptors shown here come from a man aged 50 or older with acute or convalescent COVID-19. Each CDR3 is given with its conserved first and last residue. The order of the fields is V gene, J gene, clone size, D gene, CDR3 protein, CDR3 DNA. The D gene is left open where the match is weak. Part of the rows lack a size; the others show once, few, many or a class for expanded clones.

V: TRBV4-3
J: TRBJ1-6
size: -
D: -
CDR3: CASSQATVNSPLHF
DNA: TGCGCCAGCAGCCAAGCCACTGTTAATTCACCCCTCCACTTT

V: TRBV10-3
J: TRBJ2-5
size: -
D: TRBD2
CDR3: CAISEAGQETQYF
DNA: TGTGCCATCAGTGAAGCGGGGCAAGAGACCCAGTACTTC

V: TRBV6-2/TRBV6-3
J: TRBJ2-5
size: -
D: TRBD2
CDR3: CASSGRLAGGLETQYF
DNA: TGTGCCAGCAGTGGAAGACTAGCGGGGGGTTTGGAGACCCAGTACTTC

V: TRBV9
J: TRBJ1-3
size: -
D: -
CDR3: CASSASRGSSGNTIYF
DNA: TGTGCCAGCAGCGCGTCCAGGGGAAGCTCTGGAAACACCATATATTTT

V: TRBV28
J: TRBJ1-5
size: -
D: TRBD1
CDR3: CASSFRSFRTGTLNQPQHF
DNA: TGTGCCAGCAGTTTTCGTTCATTCAGGACAGGGACCCTCAATCAGCCCCAGCATTTT

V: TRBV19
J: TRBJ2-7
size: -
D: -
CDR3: CASSPGISYEQYF
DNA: TGTGCCAGTAGTCCGGGTATAAGCTACGAGCAGTACTTC

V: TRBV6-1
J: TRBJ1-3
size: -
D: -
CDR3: CASSERRLGGNTIYF
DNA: TGTGCCAGCAGTGAACGGAGGTTGGGAGGAAACACCATATATTTT

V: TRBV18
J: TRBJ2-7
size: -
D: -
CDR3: CASSLTNAVPYEQYF
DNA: TGTGCCAGCTCGCTCACAAACGCGGTCCCCTACGAGCAGTACTTC

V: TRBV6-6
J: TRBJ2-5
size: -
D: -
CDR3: CASSPTGSFYETQYF
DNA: TGTGCCAGCAGTCCAACCGGGAGTTTTTATGAGACCCAGTACTTC

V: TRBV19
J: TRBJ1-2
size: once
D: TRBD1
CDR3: CASKPTGAQPDGYGYTF
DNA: TGTGCCAGTAAACCGACAGGGGCCCAGCCCGATGGTTATGGCTACACCTTC

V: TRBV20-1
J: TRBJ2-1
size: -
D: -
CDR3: CSASHPPAGSGLGYNEQFF
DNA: TGCAGTGCTAGTCACCCCCCCGCGGGGAGCGGCCTTGGATACAATGAGCAGTTCTTC

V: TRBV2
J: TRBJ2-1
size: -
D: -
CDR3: CASSDGLGYNEQFF
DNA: TGTGCCAGCAGTGACGGACTGGGCTACAATGAGCAGTTCTTC

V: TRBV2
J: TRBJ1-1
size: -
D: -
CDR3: CASSHGPGGTEAFF
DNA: TGTGCCAGCAGCCACGGTCCGGGAGGGACTGAAGCTTTCTTT

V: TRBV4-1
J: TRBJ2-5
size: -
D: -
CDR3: CASSQITPGNQETQYF
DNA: TGCGCCAGCAGCCAAATCACTCCCGGGAACCAAGAGACCCAGTACTTC

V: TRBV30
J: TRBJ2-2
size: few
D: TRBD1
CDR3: CAWNRRQGATGELFF
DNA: TGTGCCTGGAACCGGCGACAGGGAGCCACCGGGGAGCTGTTTTTT

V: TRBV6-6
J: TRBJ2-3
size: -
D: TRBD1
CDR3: CASSAPYRGDPDTQYF
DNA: TGTGCCAGCAGTGCGCCGTACAGGGGGGACCCAGATACGCAGTATTTT

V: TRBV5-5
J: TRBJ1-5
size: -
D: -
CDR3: CASSVDSYSNQPQHF
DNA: TGTGCCAGCAGCGTAGACAGCTATAGCAATCAGCCCCAGCATTTT

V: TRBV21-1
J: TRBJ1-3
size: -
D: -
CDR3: CASSLRGTGDPPGNTIYF
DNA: TGTGCCAGCAGCCTCCGTGGGACAGGGGACCCTCCTGGAAACACCATATATTTT

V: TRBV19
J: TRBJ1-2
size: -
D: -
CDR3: CASSMDRLGYTF
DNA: TGTGCCAGTAGTATGGACAGACTTGGCTACACCTTC

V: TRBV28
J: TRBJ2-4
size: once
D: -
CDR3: CASTSGYIQYF
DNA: TGTGCCAGCACTTCTGGCTACATTCAGTACTTC

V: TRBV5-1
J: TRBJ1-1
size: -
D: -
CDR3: CASSARGGTEAFF
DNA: TGCGCCAGCAGCGCCAGGGGTGGTACTGAAGCTTTCTTT

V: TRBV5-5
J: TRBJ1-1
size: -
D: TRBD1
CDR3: CASSSLTGGYEAFF
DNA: TGTGCCAGCAGCTCGCTTACAGGGGGCTATGAAGCTTTCTTT

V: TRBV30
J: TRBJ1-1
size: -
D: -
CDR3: CAWNPGPGSRTEAFF
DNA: TGTGCCTGGAATCCTGGGCCGGGGTCCAGAACTGAAGCTTTCTTT

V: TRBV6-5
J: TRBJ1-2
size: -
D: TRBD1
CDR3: CASNSGTGFGYTF
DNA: TGTGCCAGCAATTCCGGGACAGGGTTTGGCTACACCTTC

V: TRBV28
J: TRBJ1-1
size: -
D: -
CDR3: CASSLGVGGEAFF
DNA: TGTGCCAGCAGTTTGGGGGTAGGGGGTGAAGCTTTCTTT

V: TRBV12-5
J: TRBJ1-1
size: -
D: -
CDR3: CASGLPPGEAFF
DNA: TGTGCTAGTGGTTTGCCCCCAGGTGAAGCTTTCTTT

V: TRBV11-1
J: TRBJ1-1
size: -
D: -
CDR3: CASSHRDTEAFF
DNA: TGTGCCAGCAGCCATAGAGACACTGAAGCTTTCTTT

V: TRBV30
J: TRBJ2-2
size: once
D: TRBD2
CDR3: CAWSVRLARTGELFF
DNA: TGTGCCTGGAGTGTCCGACTAGCGAGGACCGGGGAGCTGTTTTTT

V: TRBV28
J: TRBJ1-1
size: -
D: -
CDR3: CASSLASEAFF
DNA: TGTGCCAGCAGTTTGGCTTCTGAAGCTTTCTTT

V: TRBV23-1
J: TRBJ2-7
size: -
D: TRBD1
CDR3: CASSQSLSGWDRVTYEQYF
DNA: TGCGCCAGCAGTCAATCCCTATCCGGATGGGACAGGGTAACCTACGAGCAGTACTTC

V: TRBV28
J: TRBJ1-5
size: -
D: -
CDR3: CASSLGGGNNQPQHF
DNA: TGTGCCAGCAGTTTAGGCGGCGGGAACAATCAGCCCCAGCATTTT

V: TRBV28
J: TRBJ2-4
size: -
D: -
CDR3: CASSFRGAKNIQYF
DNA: TGTGCCAGCAGTTTTCGCGGTGCCAAAAACATTCAGTACTTC

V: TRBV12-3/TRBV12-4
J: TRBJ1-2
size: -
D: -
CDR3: CASRRYGYTF
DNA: TGTGCCAGCAGGCGCTATGGCTACACCTTC

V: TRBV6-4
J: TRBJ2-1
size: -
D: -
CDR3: CASSDSIGSAHEQFF
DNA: TGTGCCAGCAGTGACTCGATAGGCAGCGCCCATGAGCAGTTCTTC

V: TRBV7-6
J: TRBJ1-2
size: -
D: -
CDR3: CASSPAELHGYTF
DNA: TGTGCCAGCAGCCCCGCGGAGCTCCATGGCTACACCTTC

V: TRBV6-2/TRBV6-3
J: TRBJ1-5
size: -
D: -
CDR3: CASSYHRQGNQPQHF
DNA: TGTGCCAGCAGTTACCACAGACAGGGCAATCAGCCCCAGCATTTT

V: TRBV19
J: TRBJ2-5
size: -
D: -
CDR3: CASSGTGWHLGAQYF
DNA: TGTGCCAGTAGTGGAACAGGGTGGCATCTCGGGGCCCAGTACTTC

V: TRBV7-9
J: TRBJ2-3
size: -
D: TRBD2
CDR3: CASSLPGLGRTDTQYF
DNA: TGTGCCAGCAGCCTCCCGGGACTAGGACGCACAGATACGCAGTATTTT

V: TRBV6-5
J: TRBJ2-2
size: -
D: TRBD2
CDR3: CASSYTGLAGTGELFF
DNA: TGTGCCAGCAGTTACACGGGACTAGCGGGTACCGGGGAGCTGTTTTTT

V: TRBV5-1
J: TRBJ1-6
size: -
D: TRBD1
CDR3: CASSPGTENSPLHF
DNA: TGCGCCAGCAGCCCCGGGACAGAAAATTCACCCCTCCACTTT

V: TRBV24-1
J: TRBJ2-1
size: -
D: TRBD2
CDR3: CATSDPSSGGYNEQFF
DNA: TGTGCCACCAGTGATCCATCTAGCGGGGGCTACAATGAGCAGTTCTTC

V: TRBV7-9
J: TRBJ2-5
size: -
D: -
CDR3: CASSLEGRGDQETQYF
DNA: TGTGCCAGCAGCTTAGAAGGAAGAGGTGACCAAGAGACCCAGTACTTC

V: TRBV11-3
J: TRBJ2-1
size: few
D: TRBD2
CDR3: CASSTRLADEQFF
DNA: TGTGCCAGCAGCACCAGACTAGCCGATGAGCAGTTCTTC

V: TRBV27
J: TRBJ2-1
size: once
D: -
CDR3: CASTETLPGSNEQFF
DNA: TGTGCCAGCACCGAGACCCTACCGGGATCCAATGAGCAGTTCTTC

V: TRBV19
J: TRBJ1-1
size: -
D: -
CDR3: CASSIMGAGTEAFF
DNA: TGTGCCAGTAGTATAATGGGGGCAGGCACTGAAGCTTTCTTT

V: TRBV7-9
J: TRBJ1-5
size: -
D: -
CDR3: CASSAQGYENQPQHF
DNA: TGTGCCAGCAGCGCACAGGGATACGAGAATCAGCCCCAGCATTTT

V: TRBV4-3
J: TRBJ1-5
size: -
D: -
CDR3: CASSQDGLTAQHF
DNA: TGCGCCAGCAGCCAAGATGGTCTCACGGCCCAGCATTTT

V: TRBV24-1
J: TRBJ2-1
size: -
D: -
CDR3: CATSGWGRSYNEQFF
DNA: TGTGCCACCAGTGGGTGGGGGAGGTCCTACAATGAGCAGTTCTTC